This T cell receptor (beta chain) was sequenced for a study of cytomegalovirus exposure and HLA in healthy donors. General study points: An ancestry cluster, one associated with Asian ancestry, reportedly showed fewer N-insertions than the roughly 670-donor mean in a later analysis.

The germline V gene has CDR1 SGHDN and CDR2 FVKESK. This CDR3 spans 20 amino acids. V shed 2 bases and J 0 bases; nucleotides not matched to a gene: 15. Of note for this clone: Antigen: not known.

With 60 Vbeta and 13 Jbeta primers, the PCR was carried out. TCRdb's table, derived via immunoSEQ multiplex PCR, lists solely in-frame clones and lacks some. The sample comprises 100,000 to 150,000 clones, about 79% of which are singletons, and over 2.5% rests with the top ten. The specimen was PBMCs. The receptor was derived from a woman aged 50 to 60 in good health and CMV-seronegative. The rearrangement joins TRBV14 to TRBJ2-7; 11 positions match TRBD2. This chain's CDR3 is CASSQPSPGWTSGFSYEQYF. Here the CDR3 DNA reads TGTGCCAGCAGCCAACCTAGCCCCGGTTGGACTAGCGGGTTCTCCTACGAGCAGTACTTC.